This TCR beta chain was captured in a study of blood T cells in healthy people across ages. A sample-barcoded 5' primer and a J-beta primer mix were used in a second PCR of about 7 to 12 cycles. Per-sample output comprised a minimum of 2.5 million paired-end reads containing CDR3. TCRdb reprocessed the 5' RACE reads via MiXCR and lists one record per CDR3 protein. The top ten clones hold around 22% of a sample with hundreds of thousands of distinct CDR3 sequences, about 62% of them seen once. This clonotype came up many times. Its antigen remains unidentified. Germline V CDR1 and CDR2: SGHTA, FQGNSA. The CDR3 is made up of 15 amino acids. V gave up 0 bases and J gave up 4 bases, with 10 bases separating them. Notes on the study in general: CMV status of donors was not determined, possibly confounding expanded clonotype changes. Higher diversity and more naive CD4+ cells were features of long-lived donors, compared to aged donors. Considered underestimates were the diversity estimates obtained from one million T cells.

This receptor was obtained from a man under 40 in good health. V is TRBV7-2 and J is TRBJ2-1, with D possibly being TRBD1 (6 bases). What was sequenced was blood. The CDR3 region is CASSLAAGQYNEQFF. The CDR3 DNA reads as TGTGCCAGCAGCTTAGCAGCAGGACAGTACAATGAGCAGTTCTTC.